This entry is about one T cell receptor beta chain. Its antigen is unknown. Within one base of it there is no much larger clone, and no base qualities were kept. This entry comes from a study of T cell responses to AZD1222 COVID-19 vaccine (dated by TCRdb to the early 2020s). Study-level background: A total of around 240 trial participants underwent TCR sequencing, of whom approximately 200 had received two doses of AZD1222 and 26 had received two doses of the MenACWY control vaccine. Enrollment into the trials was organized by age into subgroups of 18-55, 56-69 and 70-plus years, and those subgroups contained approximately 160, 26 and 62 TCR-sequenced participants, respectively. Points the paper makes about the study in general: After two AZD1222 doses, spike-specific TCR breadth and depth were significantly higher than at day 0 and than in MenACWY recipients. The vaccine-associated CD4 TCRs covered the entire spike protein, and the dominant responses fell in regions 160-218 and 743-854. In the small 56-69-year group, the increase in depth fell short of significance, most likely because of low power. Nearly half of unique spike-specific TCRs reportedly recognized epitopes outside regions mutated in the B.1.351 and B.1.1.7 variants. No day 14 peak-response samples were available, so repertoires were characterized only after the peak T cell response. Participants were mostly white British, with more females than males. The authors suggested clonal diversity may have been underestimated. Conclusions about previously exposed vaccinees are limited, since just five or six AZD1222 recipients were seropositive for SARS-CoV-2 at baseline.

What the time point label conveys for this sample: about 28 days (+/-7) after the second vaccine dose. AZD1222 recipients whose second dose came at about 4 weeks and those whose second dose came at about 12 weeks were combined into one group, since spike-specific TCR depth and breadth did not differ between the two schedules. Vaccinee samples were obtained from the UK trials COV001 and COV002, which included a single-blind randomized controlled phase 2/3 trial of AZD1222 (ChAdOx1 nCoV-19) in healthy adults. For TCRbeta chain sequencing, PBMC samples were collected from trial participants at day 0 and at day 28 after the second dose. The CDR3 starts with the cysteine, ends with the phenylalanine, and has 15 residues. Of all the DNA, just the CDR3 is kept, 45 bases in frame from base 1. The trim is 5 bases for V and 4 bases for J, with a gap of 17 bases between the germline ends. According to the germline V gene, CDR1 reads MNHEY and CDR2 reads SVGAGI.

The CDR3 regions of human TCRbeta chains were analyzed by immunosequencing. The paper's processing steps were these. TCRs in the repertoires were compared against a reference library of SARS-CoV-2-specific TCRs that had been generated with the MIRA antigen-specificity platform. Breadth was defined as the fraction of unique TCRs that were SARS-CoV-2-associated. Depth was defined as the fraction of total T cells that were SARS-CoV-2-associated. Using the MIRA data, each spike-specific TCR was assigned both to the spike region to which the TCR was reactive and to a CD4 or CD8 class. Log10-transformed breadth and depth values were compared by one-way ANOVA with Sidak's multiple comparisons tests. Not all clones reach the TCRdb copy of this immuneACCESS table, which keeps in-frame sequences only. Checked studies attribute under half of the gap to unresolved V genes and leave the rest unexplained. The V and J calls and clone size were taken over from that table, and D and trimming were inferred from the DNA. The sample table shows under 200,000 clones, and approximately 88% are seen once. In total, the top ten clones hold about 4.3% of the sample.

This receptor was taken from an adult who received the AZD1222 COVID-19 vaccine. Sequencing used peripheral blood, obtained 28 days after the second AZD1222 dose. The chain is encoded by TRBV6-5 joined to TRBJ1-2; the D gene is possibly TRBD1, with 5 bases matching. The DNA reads TGTGCCAGCAGTAACACAGGAAGCTGGAGCTATGGCTACACCTTC. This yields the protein CASSNTGSWSYGYTF.